The 8 T cell receptor beta chains reported below all come from one sample, sequenced in a study of CD8+CD57+ T cells in acquired aplastic anemia. Genomic DNA, the template, was used for profiling of the TCR beta VDJ and CDR3. TCRdb reprocessed the reads via MiXCR and lists one record per CDR3 protein. In the table there are 220,000 or so distinct CDR3 sequences, 50% to 70% of which are singletons. The sequenced patients had an expansion of CD8+CD57+ cells seen by flow cytometry. The material sequenced was sorted CD4+, CD8+, or CD8+CD57+ T cells (not recorded which) from PBMCs. All receptors derive from a human donor with aplastic anemia.

The chain uses TRBV14 and TRBJ2-1, with no clear D. Deletions cut 3 bases from V and 10 bases from J, with 10 bases between. Per the germline V gene, CDR1 is SGHDN and CDR2 is FVKESK. The CDR3 is 12 amino acids. CDR3 nucleotides: TGTGCCAGCAGCCACTACCCAATCGAGCAGTTCTTC. Translation: CASSHYPIEQFF.

The CDR3 spells CSAPDRIIRETQYF. The DNA of the CDR3 is TGCAGTGCGCCTGACAGGATAATCCGGGAGACCCAGTACTTC. This chain connects TRBV20-1 to TRBJ2-5, with D possibly being TRBD1 (6 bases). V lost 6 bases and J lost 5, with 19 bases in between. This CDR3 region has 14 residues. The germline V gene encodes CDR1 DFQATT and CDR2 SNEGSKA (reference sequence).

This chain connects TRBV25-1 to TRBJ1-2, with a tentative D call TRBD1 (6 bases). Germline-derived CDR1 and CDR2 are MGHDK and SYGVNS. CDR3 length equals 14 residues. The ends were cut back, 3 bases at V and 0 bases at J, with 8 bases in the middle. CDR3 in amino acids: CASSEGGPNYGYTF. The CDR3 DNA is TGTGCCAGCAGTGAGGGGGGCCCTAACTATGGCTACACCTTC.

This clonotype was picked up many times. In DNA form, the CDR3 reads TGTGCCATCAGCAGACTAGCGGATAACACCGGGGAGCTGTTTTTT. Translating it yields CAISRLADNTGELFF. This chain connects TRBV10-3 to TRBJ2-2, with 9 positions matching TRBD2. Germline loops: CDR1 ENHRY, CDR2 SYGVKD. The CDR3 totals 15 residues. V was pared by 6 bases and J by 2 bases, with 4 bases of the junction left unmatched.

This clonotype was seen a single time. The chain carries TRBV7-3 and TRBJ2-1, with D possibly matching TRBD2 (5 bases). Deletions cut 5 bases from V and 0 bases from J, with 14 bases between. Germline V gives CDR1 SGHTA, CDR2 FQGTGA. The CDR3 contains 16 residues. CDR3: CASSLSGPSSYNEQFF. CDR3 DNA sequence: TGTGCCAGCAGCCTAAGCGGTCCAAGCTCCTACAATGAGCAGTTCTTC.

The J gene is TRBJ2-1, the V gene TRBV7-6, with D tentatively TRBD1 or TRBD2 (5 bases each). Germline V lookup: CDR1 SGHVS, CDR2 FNYEAQ. This CDR3 spans 13 amino acids. V gave up 5 bases and J gave up 5 bases, with 10 bases separating them. The CDR3 reads CASSRDRNNEQFF. CDR3 coding DNA: TGTGCCAGCAGCCGGGACCGCAACAATGAGCAGTTCTTC. The complete variable domain, with remaining parts taken from reference TRBV7-6 and TRBJ2-1, reads GAGVSQSPRYKVTKRGQDVALRCDPISGHVSLYWYRQALGQGPEFLTYFNYEAQQDKSGLPNDRFSAERPEGSISTLTIQRTEQRDSAMYRCASSRDRNNEQFFGPGTRLTVL.

The V and J genes are TRBV20-1 and TRBJ1-4; D possibly corresponds to TRBD1 (5 bases). This CDR3 spans 13 amino acids. The germline V and J ends were trimmed by 5 bases and 6 bases, with 13 bases remaining between them. Germline CDR1 reads DFQATT; CDR2 reads SNEGSKA (reference sequence). The DNA of the CDR3 is TGCAGTGCTCGGTTAGGGGTAGATGAAAAACTGTTTTTT. This gives the protein CSARLGVDEKLFF.

The rearrangement joins TRBV7-6 to TRBJ2-7, with D uncertain. Germline CDR1 and CDR2: SGHVS and FNYEAQ. Trimming pared 5 bases from V and 0 bases from J, leaving 20 bases between. The CDR3 has 17 amino acids. In DNA form, the CDR3 reads TGTGCCAGCAGCCAAGCCGGTAAGGAGAGGACCTCCTACGAGCAGTACTTC. It translates to CASSQAGKERTSYEQYF.